This TCR beta chain originates from a study of blood T cell repertoires in COVID-19. About the study: Samples representing acute and convalescent COVID-19 were sourced from the United States, Italy and Spain. PBMCs, B-cell-depleted T cells, or T cells provided the cDNA or gDNA that made up the material.

As originally analysed: The assay estimated nucleated cells by amplifying reference gene primers. Some clones are missing from TCRdb's copy, which holds only in-frame ones; the method was immunoSEQ multiplex PCR. That table furnishes V, J and clone size, whereas the DNA furnished D and trimming. The sample shows about 250,000 clones, around 88% of them seen only once. The J segment lost 8 bases and the V segment lost 6 bases, leaving 16 bases of the junction unmatched. Germline CDR1 reads SGHDT; CDR2 reads YYEEEE. This CDR3 is 16 amino acids long. Sequencing used peripheral blood. The chain employs TRBV5-6 and TRBJ1-2; 10 positions match TRBD1. The receptor's source is a woman younger than 45 with COVID-19, enrolled during active disease. In nucleotides, the CDR3 is TGTGCCAGCATCATAAAAATGACAGGGGGCGCGAAAGGCTACACCTTC. Its protein product is CASIIKMTGGAKGYTF.